A single sample gave rise to the 8 T cell receptor beta chains below, sequenced in a study of cytomegalovirus exposure and HLA in healthy donors. PCR involved 60 Vbeta and 13 Jbeta primers. Clones were sequenced by immunoSEQ multiplex PCR, and TCRdb holds only the in-frame ones, with some missing. The repertoire has 130,000 to 150,000 clones, approximately 80% of them found once; the top ten carry roughly 2.7%. Specimen: PBMCs. These receptors were obtained from a boy aged 2 to 9 in good health and CMV-seronegative.

The chain joins TRBV29-1 to TRBJ2-7, with TRBD1 matching 8 bases. CDR1 is SQVTM and CDR2 is ANQGSEA in the germline V gene. There are 13 residues in the CDR3. Trimming removed 3 bases from V and 2 bases from J; junction bases left unmatched: 3. In DNA form, the CDR3 reads TGCAGCGTTGAGGACAGGGAGCCCTACGAGCAGTACTTC. Its protein is CSVEDREPYEQYF.

The chain is built from TRBV7-8 and TRBJ2-7, with D possibly TRBD1 on 5 matching bases. From germline, CDR1 is SGHVS and CDR2 FQNEAQ. This CDR3 is 14 amino acids long. Trimming removed 3 bases at V and 6 bases at J, with 15 bases between. Written as DNA, the CDR3 is TGTGCCAGCAGCTTTGCACAGGCCGCTCGCGAGCAGTACTTC. Translation gives CASSFAQAAREQYF. Full variable domain (outside the CDR3, taken from reference TRBV7-8 and TRBJ2-7): GAGVSQSPRYKVAKRGQDVALRCDPISGHVSLFWYQQALGQGPEFLTYFQNEAQLDKSGLPSDRFFAERPEGSVSTLKIQRTQQEDSAVYLCASSFAQAAREQYFGPGTRLTVT.

This clone appeared a few times. The J gene is TRBJ1-2, the V gene TRBV5-1; perhaps TRBD1 as D (5 bases). V dropped 2 bases and J dropped 0 bases, with 14 bases sitting between them. Germline V gene data show CDR1 as SGHRS and CDR2 as YFSETQ. This CDR3 comprises 16 residues. The CDR3 protein is CASSLRARAANYGYTF. The CDR3 nucleotides are TGCGCCAGCAGCTTAAGGGCCAGGGCCGCTAACTATGGCTACACCTTC.

The chain combines TRBV7-9 with TRBJ1-3; no clear D. Trimming took off 6 bases at V and 2 bases at J, with 14 bases between the two ends. This CDR3 has 15 amino acids. The V gene's germline CDR1 is SEHNR and CDR2 FQNEAQ (reference sequence). CDR3: CASRPIVGPGNTIYF. Here the CDR3 DNA reads TGTGCCAGCAGGCCGATCGTGGGCCCTGGAAACACCATATATTTT.

V and J are TRBV6-5 and TRBJ1-5; D unclear. The V gene lost 10 bases and the J gene lost 0 bases, with 13 bases spanning the gap. CDR1 is MNHEY and CDR2 is SVGAGI in the germline V gene. This CDR3 is built from 14 residues. CDR3 nucleotide sequence: TGTGCCACCGGGCGGGGTAATAGCAATCAGCCCCAGCATTTT. Encoded protein: CATGRGNSNQPQHF.

This chain uses TRBV4-3 with TRBJ2-2; tentative D call: TRBD1 (6 bases). CDR1 and CDR2 (germline): LGHNA, YSLEER. The CDR3 extends over 14 amino acids. V dropped 0 bases and J dropped 13 bases, with 15 bases sitting between them. The CDR3 protein is CASSQDFGGPGLFF. The CDR3 DNA reads TGCGCCAGCAGCCAAGATTTTGGGGGCCCTGGGCTGTTTTTT.

About this clone: An end of the junction does not agree with germline; a read error may underlie this. The chain employs TRBV4-3 and TRBJ2-7, with TRBD1 matching over 8 bases. The CDR3 has 15 residues. From germline, CDR1 is LGHNA and CDR2 YSLEER. CDR3 in amino acids: CASSQGTGMPYQQYF. CDR3 in DNA: TGCGCCAGCAGCCAAGGGACAGGGATGCCCTACCAGCAGTACTTC.

The chain has TRBV12-5 and TRBJ1-3, with unresolved D. V lost 0 bases and J lost 0, with 15 bases in between. The germline gives CDR1 LGHNT, CDR2 FRNRAP. The CDR3 spans 18 residues. The CDR3 bases are TGTGCTAGTGGTTTGGTACAGAGGGTATGGGGCTCTGGAAACACCATATATTTT. This gives the protein CASGLVQRVWGSGNTIYF.